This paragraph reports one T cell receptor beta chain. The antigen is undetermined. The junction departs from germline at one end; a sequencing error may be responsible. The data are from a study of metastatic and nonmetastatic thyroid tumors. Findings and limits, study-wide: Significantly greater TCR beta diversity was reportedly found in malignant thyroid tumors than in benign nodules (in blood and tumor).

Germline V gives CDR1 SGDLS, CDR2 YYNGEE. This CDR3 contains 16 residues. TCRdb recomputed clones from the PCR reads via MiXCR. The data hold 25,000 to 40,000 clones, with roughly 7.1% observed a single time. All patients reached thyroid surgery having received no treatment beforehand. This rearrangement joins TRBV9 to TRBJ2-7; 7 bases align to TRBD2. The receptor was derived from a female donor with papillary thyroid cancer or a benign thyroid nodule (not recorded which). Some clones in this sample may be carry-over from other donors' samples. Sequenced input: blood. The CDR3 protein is CAISVDSLGGCHEQYF. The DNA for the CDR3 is TGTGCCATCAGCGTAGATAGCCTGGGGGGGTGCCACGAGCAGTATTTC.